The following is a T cell receptor (beta chain) sequence with its context. The antigen remains undetermined. Assay used: immunoSEQ multiplex PCR; TCRdb lists only in-frame clones, some missing. In the table there are more than 70,000 clones, roughly 96% of which are singletons. These data are taken from a study of human thymus T cells. In corrective heart surgery, resections were taken, and these provided the thymus tissue. Study conclusions and caveats: Thymic repertoires overlap heavily among unrelated individuals, related research has reported.

The receptor's source is a boy younger than two with a congenital heart defect but otherwise immunologically healthy. The sequencing input was thymus tissue.

Here the CDR3 reads CASSQEGDTQYF. Here the CDR3 DNA reads TGCGCCAGCAGCCAGGAGGGAGATACGCAGTATTTT. The V and J genes are TRBV4-3 and TRBJ2-3; perhaps TRBD2 as D (6 bases). This CDR3 region has 12 residues. Trimming removed 3 bases from V and 5 bases from J, with 6 bases in between. Germline assignment: CDR1 LGHNA and CDR2 YSLEER.